Listed below are T cell receptor beta chains from one sample, sequenced in a study of T-cell reconstitution after alpha-beta-depleted transplantation in children. Via MiXCR, TCRdb re-called the PCR reads, giving one row per CDR3 protein. There are about a million distinct CDR3 sequences in the sample; less than 30% occur only once, and roughly 27% lies in the top ten. The source material was PBMCs, mostly from graft donor cells, sampled 360 days after TCRalphabeta/CD19-depleted stem cell transplant. The receptors here all came from a boy under two years old who had a stem cell transplant for SCID, so the T cells may come from the graft donor. CDR3s include the opening cysteine and the closing phenylalanine or tryptophan. Each record gives: V gene, J gene, CDR3 protein.

>TRBV4-1|TRBJ2-5
CASSHYETQYF
>TRBV9|TRBJ1-2
CASSDRDRGNYGYTF
>TRBV12-3/TRBV12-4|TRBJ2-7
CASSFYGTVTYEQYF
>TRBV20-1|TRBJ2-7
CSASGLAGVPGSYEQYF
>TRBV4-1|TRBJ2-1
CASSQLPGGSRFF
>TRBV11-2|TRBJ2-1
CASSFRLADNEQFF
>TRBV10-2|TRBJ2-3
CASSESSGGAGDTQYF
>TRBV30|TRBJ2-1
CAWSPDFLAGVDNEQFF
>TRBV7-2|TRBJ2-7
CASSFDSGGADEQYF
>TRBV18|TRBJ2-5
CASSPSGGAQETQYF
>TRBV12-3/TRBV12-4|TRBJ1-5
CASSPMLSNQPQHF
>TRBV3-1|TRBJ2-5
CASSPWAGGLQETQYF
>TRBV29-1|TRBJ2-1
CSVVGHNNEQFF
>TRBV2|TRBJ1-1
CASKLDRSTEAFF
>TRBV6-1|TRBJ1-6
CASSPTLWVRSPLHF
>TRBV7-2|TRBJ2-7
CASSFDTGVSSYEQYF
>TRBV6-1|TRBJ2-3
CASSRQGGSTDTQYF
>TRBV7-2|TRBJ2-1
CASSLGPNGLYNEQFF
>TRBV7-6|TRBJ1-5
CASSRRQGDQPQHF
>TRBV15|TRBJ2-5
CATSSQWKSQETQYF
>TRBV10-3|TRBJ2-3
CAISDLLGLAGTTDTQYF
>TRBV15|TRBJ2-3
CATSRARQGPGDTQYF
>TRBV5-1|TRBJ2-1
CASSDASTVYNEQFF
>TRBV2|TRBJ2-3
CASRQWRDTQYF
>TRBV7-9|TRBJ2-2
CASSLKGGELFF
>TRBV5-5|TRBJ2-7
CASSPKAVPEGYEQYF
>TRBV7-2|TRBJ2-2
CASSLDRVHPGELFF
>TRBV5-1|TRBJ2-2
CASSLGLVHTGELFF
>TRBV18|TRBJ2-7
CASSPRDRSTYEQYF
>TRBV20-1|TRBJ2-1
CSARYGGGPYNEQFF
>TRBV12-3/TRBV12-4|TRBJ2-6
CASTRWGLAGVGANVLTF
>TRBV7-2|TRBJ1-5
CASSFDSLDQPQHF
>TRBV20-1|TRBJ2-3
CSARRTGTADTQYF
>TRBV15|TRBJ2-7
CATSKQGGYEQYF
>TRBV27|TRBJ2-3
CASSPDSSMPDTQYF
>TRBV11-2|TRBJ2-7
CASSLEEGANYEQYF
>TRBV12-3/TRBV12-4|TRBJ2-1
CASRLDYNEQFF
>TRBV18|TRBJ2-3
CASSPGTSPPTDTQYF
>TRBV4-1|TRBJ2-2
CASSQENTGELFF
>TRBV20-1|TRBJ2-2
CSARPTGNTGELFF
>TRBV7-9|TRBJ2-3
CASSLTRGPVDTQYF
>TRBV5-1|TRBJ1-5
CASSPTPTQPQHF
>TRBV7-9|TRBJ1-3
CASSSWDSYKSGNTIYF
>TRBV7-9|TRBJ2-1
CASTPPGGASYNEQFF
>TRBV11-2|TRBJ2-1
CASSRRLEIRNEQFF
>TRBV7-8|TRBJ2-3
CASSAYIPLGGIWDTQYF
>TRBV13|TRBJ1-3
CASSLGALGQGWNTIYF
>TRBV12-3/TRBV12-4|TRBJ2-1
CASSLKFYEQFF
>TRBV4-2|TRBJ2-2
CASSQKPLAGGRDGELFF
>TRBV10-2|TRBJ2-7
CASGKQGEVKEQYF
>TRBV20-1|TRBJ2-1
CSGRGGTYNEQFF
>TRBV4-1|TRBJ2-1
CASSPRADGDEQFF
>TRBV7-2|TRBJ2-7
CASSVRYLAGDSYEQYF
>TRBV7-9|TRBJ2-1
CASSSHDLRSYNEQFF
>TRBV9|TRBJ2-5
CASSVGAFWSGETQYF
>TRBV5-1|TRBJ2-7
CASSLDSGGIPYEQYF
>TRBV12-3/TRBV12-4|TRBJ2-3
CASSFPYPGQGATDTQYF